This TCR beta chain was captured by sequencing in a study of T-cell memory formation after mild COVID-19. The germline gives CDR1 LGHNA, CDR2 YSLEER. Trimming removed 4 bases from V and 3 bases from J; junction bases left unmatched: 9. This CDR3 region has 18 residues. MiXCR was run by TCRdb on the 5' RACE reads, yielding one entry per CDR3 protein. The sample contains around 110,000 distinct CDR3 sequences, 17% of which appear only once. The rearrangement links TRBV4-3 to TRBJ2-2; 12 bases line up with TRBD1. Sequences were obtained from PBMCs or a T cell subset sorted from them (not recorded which). The clonotype was recovered from an adult woman who had mild COVID-19 (a few samples of this study predate the infection). Cell type and time point are not known. CDR3 in amino acids: CASSPQPGQGAYTGELFF. The CDR3 DNA follows: TGCGCCAGCAGCCCTCAGCCGGGACAGGGGGCGTACACCGGGGAGCTGTTTTTT.